These 30 T cell receptor beta chains originate from one sample sequenced in a study of tumor-infiltrating lymphocytes in primary liver carcinoma. Co-extracting RNA and DNA was done with about 20-34 mg of unsorted bulk tissue as input. Priming with a constant-region primer yielded TCR beta cDNA from roughly 500 ng total RNA. Modified slightly, ARM-PCR produced TCR beta libraries over three nested multiplex PCR rounds. Each of the first two PCR rounds ran roughly 9 cycles with TRBV1-TRBV30 forward and C-beta reverse primers. TCRdb itself ran the multiplex PCR reads through MiXCR, one entry per CDR3 protein. The repertoire includes 100,000 or so distinct CDR3 sequences, about 70% of them detected once, and around 9.5% sits in the top ten. The sample was liver tumor tissue from sampling region 5. Subset specified: tumor region T5, tumor centre. The receptors stem from a woman aged 60-75 years with primary liver carcinoma and hepatitis B virus infection.

This chain joins TRBV5-8 and TRBJ2-6; D is unresolved. Germline lookup yields CDR1 SGHTS and CDR2 YDEGEE. The CDR3 is 15 residues long. V dropped 1 base and J dropped 7 bases, with 12 bases sitting between them. CDR3 sequence reads: CASSLILSRANVLTF. The CDR3, as DNA: TGTGCCAGCAGCTTGATCCTTTCTAGAGCCAACGTCCTGACTTTC.

As concerns this clonotype: The conserved final phenylalanine or tryptophan is absent from the CDR3, which likely points to a read error. The DNA is left out, because the CDR3 cannot be placed on it with certainty; the CDR3 is given as TCRdb lists it. This rearrangement joins TRBV11-3 to TRBJ2-1; the table calls TRBD2, which could not be checked here. CDR1 and CDR2 from the germline V gene are SGHNT and YENEEA. The length of the CDR3 is 15 amino acids, counting both ends. The CDR3 protein is CASSLGTSGKLEQFL.

The J gene is TRBJ2-5, the V gene TRBV14; 7 bases map to TRBD2. Germline assignment: CDR1 SGHDN and CDR2 FVKESK. The CDR3 length is 15 residues. The V segment lost 2 bases and the J segment 2 bases; nucleotides outside the gene matches: 5. CDR3 amino acids: CASSQIAGLQETQYF. The DNA for the CDR3 is TGTGCCAGCAGCCAAATAGCGGGTTTACAAGAGACCCAGTACTTC.

Worth noting for this clonotype: One end of the junction varies from germline; a read error may be responsible. The chain employs TRBV11-2 and TRBJ1-3; weak D call: TRBD1 (6 bases). The CDR3 has 16 amino acids. Germline lookup yields CDR1 SGHAT and CDR2 FQNNGV. CDR3 region: CTSSNNRATPGNTIYF. The CDR3 DNA is TGTACCAGCAGCAACAACAGGGCAACCCCTGGAAACACCATATATTTT.

This clonotype has at least ten counts. This chain's CDR3 is CASNQHYPSNQPQHF. For the CDR3, the DNA is TGTGCCAGCAACCAGCACTACCCTAGCAATCAGCCCCAGCATTTT. The chain carries TRBV6-2 or TRBV6-3 and TRBJ1-5; D remains unclear. V lost 7 bases and J 0 bases, leaving 13 bases between the germline ends. Germline CDR1 MNHEY, CDR2 SVGEGT. This CDR3 comprises 15 residues.

The gene calls are TRBV11-2 and TRBJ2-7; D gene uncertain. CDR3 size: 14 residues. Germline V lookup: CDR1 SGHAT, CDR2 FQNNGV. V was clipped by 2 bases and J by 9 bases, with 17 bases between them. CDR3 DNA: TGTGCCAGCAGCTTATGGGGTCCGTCCTATATGCAGTACTTC. Translating gives CASSLWGPSYMQYF.

As to this clonotype: This clone may be a read error of a much larger clone one base away. This chain uses TRBV14 with TRBJ2-1; D assignment may be TRBD1 or TRBD2 (5 bases each). Germline CDR1 SGHDN, CDR2 FVKESK. The CDR3 runs to 15 residues. The CDR3, as DNA: TGTGCCAGCAGCCAAGGTCGGGGCTCCTACAATGTGCAGTTCTTC. It translates to CASSQGRGSYNVQFF.

On this clonotype itself: A much larger clone differs from this one at a single base, so this may be a read error. This chain joins TRBV11-2 and TRBJ2-7; TRBD1 agrees at 9 bases. The V gene's germline CDR1 is SGHAT and CDR2 FQNNGV. CDR3 size: 15 residues. V dropped 5 bases and J dropped 5; count of bases not matched to a gene: 10. DNA for the CDR3: TGTGCCAGCAGCATACGATGGACAGGGGAAAACGAGCAGTACTTC. Translated: CASSIRWTGENEQYF.

In its sample, this clonotype was seen many times. This chain links TRBV7-8 with TRBJ2-1; tentative D call: TRBD2 (5 bases). The V and J ends lost 5 bases and 6 bases respectively, with 11 bases between them. The CDR3 is made up of 13 amino acids. Germline V gene data show CDR1 as SGHVS and CDR2 as FQNEAQ. The CDR3 coding sequence is TGTGCCAGCAGCCAGCCTAGCTTCAATGAGCAGTTCTTC. This gives the protein CASSQPSFNEQFF.

Worth noting for this clonotype: It is likely a read error, because the conserved phenylalanine at the end of the CDR3 is missing. The genes are TRBV28 and TRBJ2-7; D is perhaps TRBD2 (6 bases). The CDR3 totals 16 residues. The V end lost 7 bases, the J end lost 2 bases, and 21 bases lay between the germline ends. CDR1 and CDR2 (germline): MDHEN, SYDVKM. As DNA, the CDR3 is TGTGCCAGCACTCTATCTTGGGGCCAGCGGGCCTACGAGCAGTACCTC. This sequence encodes CASTLSWGQRAYEQYL.

This chain joins TRBV7-8 and TRBJ2-7; D unresolved. The length of the CDR3 is 13 residues. V was cut by 6 bases and J by 2 bases, with 11 bases left in between. In germline, CDR1 is SGHVS, CDR2 FQNEAQ. The DNA for the CDR3 is TGTGCCAGCAGTTTTGCAGAGCCCTACGAGCAGTACTTC. It encodes CASSFAEPYEQYF. The whole variable domain, remainder taken from reference TRBV7-8 and TRBJ2-7, is GAGVSQSPRYKVAKRGQDVALRCDPISGHVSLFWYQQALGQGPEFLTYFQNEAQLDKSGLPSDRFFAERPEGSVSTLKIQRTQQEDSAVYLCASSFAEPYEQYFGPGTRLTVT.

Details on this clonotype: The conserved phenylalanine or tryptophan normally closing the CDR3 is absent here, so this likely arose from a read error. V usage is TRBV14 and J usage is TRBJ1-1; D is undetermined. Germline values: CDR1 SGHDN, CDR2 FVKESK. Trimming took 7 bases from V and 5 from J, leaving 14 bases between them. The CDR3 consists of 13 residues. CDR3 in amino acids: CASTLTAGTEAFS. The CDR3 coding sequence is TGTGCCAGCACCCTTACCGCGGGGACTGAAGCTTTCTCT.

This clonotype was recorded once. A read error may be the cause here, since a much bigger clone is one base away. This chain uses TRBV7-3 with TRBJ2-5; 8 positions match TRBD1. Germline-derived CDR1 and CDR2 are SGHTA and FQGTGA. CDR3 length: 14 amino acids. CDR3 nucleotides: TGTACCAGCAGCCAGACAGGGGCTAAAGAGACCCAGTACTTC. It specifies CTSSQTGAKETQYF.

This clonotype came up a few times. The CDR3 loop reads CASSKGRILQETQYF. The CDR3, as DNA: TGTGCCAGTAGTAAGGGAAGAATTCTCCAAGAGACCCAGTACTTC. This chain uses TRBV19 with TRBJ2-5, with D hard to call. CDR1 and CDR2 (germline): LNHDA, SQIVND (reference sequence). The CDR3 spans 15 residues. With 4 bases removed from V and 1 base from J, the gap between germline ends came to 13 bases.

The CDR3 is CSGSPRGQGYTEAFF. CDR3 nucleotide sequence: TGTTCCGGCAGCCCTAGGGGACAGGGTTACACTGAAGCTTTCTTT. The chain combines TRBV11-2 with TRBJ1-1; 9 bases fit TRBD1. CDR3 size: 15 residues. Germline CDR1 reads SGHAT; CDR2 reads FQNNGV.

The chain links TRBV11-2 to TRBJ2-3; D gene ambiguous. This CDR3 is 14 amino acids long. Trimming took off 3 bases at V and 6 bases at J, with 13 bases between the two ends. Germline CDR1 SGHAT, CDR2 FQNNGV. This CDR3 reads CASSFQGIADTQYF. CDR3 nucleotides: TGTGCCAGCAGCTTTCAAGGAATCGCGGATACGCAGTATTTT.

Of note for this clonotype: A junction boundary mismatches the germline segment, possibly from a read error. The chain combines TRBV6-2 or TRBV6-3 with TRBJ2-1; TRBD1 is a possible D gene (6 bases). The germline CDR1 and CDR2 sequences are MNHEY and SVGEGT. This CDR3 is 16 amino acids long. The CDR3 loop is CASKTSVNIWDNDQFF. CDR3 sequence (DNA): TGTGCCAGCAAAACTTCGGTGAACATCTGGGACAATGATCAGTTCTTC.

The DNA for the CDR3 is TGTGCCAGCAGTTGGGGGCTCACCCAGCATTTT. Its translation: CASSWGLTQHF. The chain is built from TRBV28 and TRBJ2-3, with D perhaps TRBD1 (6 bases). The better agreement between TRBJ1-5 and the DNA end casts doubt on the J call. The CDR3 consists of 11 residues. CDR1 and CDR2 (germline): MDHEN, SYDVKM.

This clonotype appeared once. A read error may explain this, as a much larger clone is one base away. The chain recombines TRBV28 with TRBJ2-1; a possible D gene is TRBD2 (5 bases). The germline V gene encodes CDR1 MDHEN and CDR2 SYDVKM. The CDR3 runs 13 residues. The V and J ends lost 10 bases and 7 bases respectively, with 17 bases between them. The CDR3 loop reads CANRPGNGNEQFF. The CDR3 DNA sequence: TGTGCCAACAGACCGGGGAATGGGAATGAGCAGTTCTTC.

V usage is TRBV29-1 and J usage is TRBJ2-7; D might be TRBD1 (5 bases). Germline CDR1 SQVTM, CDR2 ANQGSEA. The V gene lost 4 bases and the J gene lost 0 bases, with 16 bases spanning the gap. The length of the CDR3 is 15 residues. The CDR3 sequence: CSVGWGKLSSYEQYF. CDR3 DNA: TGCAGCGTTGGCTGGGGCAAGCTAAGCTCCTACGAGCAGTACTTC.

This clonotype has just one count. One junction end disagrees with the germline gene, perhaps due to a read error. This chain connects TRBV28 to TRBJ2-3; maybe TRBD1 (6 bases). Germline V gives CDR1 MDHEN, CDR2 SYDVKM. CDR3 length: 15 residues. CDR3 region: CASSPSQGFADSQYF. The CDR3 DNA reads TGTGCCAGCAGTCCATCCCAGGGGTTCGCAGATTCGCAGTATTTT.

This clonotype showed up just a few times. This chain's CDR3 is CASSPRDRGETQYF. The CDR3 coding sequence is TGTGCCAGCTCACCGCGAGACAGGGGGGAGACCCAGTACTTC. The gene calls are TRBV18 and TRBJ2-5; 9 bases agree with TRBD1. V shed 3 bases and J 5 bases; nucleotides not matched to a gene: 4. The germline gives CDR1 KGHSH, CDR2 LQKENI. The CDR3 sequence is 14 residues long. Variable domain in full (rest from reference TRBV18 and TRBJ2-5): NAGVMQNPRHLVRRRGQEARLRCSPMKGHSHVYWYRQLPEEGLKFMVYLQKENIIDESGMPKERFSAEFPKEGPSILRIQQVVRGDSAAYFCASSPRDRGETQYFGPGTRLLVL.

This clonotype was counted many times. V usage is TRBV29-1 and J usage is TRBJ2-7; D gene ambiguous. The germline CDR1 and CDR2 sequences are SQVTM and ANQGSEA. V lost 7 bases and J lost 5, with 15 bases in between. The CDR3 has 12 amino acids. In DNA, the CDR3 is TGCAGCGCCTCCCTTTCCCTCCACGAGCAGTACTTC. Its protein product is CSASLSLHEQYF.

Of note for this clonotype: At one end, the junction sequence differs from germline, possibly due to a read error. The CDR3, as DNA: TGTGCCAGCAGTTACCAAAAGACAGGGACCTACAATAAGCAGATCTTC. This gives the protein CASSYQKTGTYNKQIF. V usage is TRBV6-5 and J usage is TRBJ2-1; 7 bases agree with TRBD1. CDR1 is MNHEY, CDR2 SVGAGI, per germline. The CDR3 consists of 16 residues.

The gene calls are TRBV11-3 and TRBJ2-1; 7 bases map to TRBD2. The CDR3 runs 17 residues. The germline gives CDR1 SGHNT, CDR2 YENEEA. The V gene end was trimmed by 2 bases and the J gene end by 8 bases; junction bases not matched to a gene: 15. CDR3 residues: CASSLNREEWDVDEQFF. The CDR3 region has the DNA TGTGCCAGCAGCTTAAATCGGGAGGAGTGGGATGTCGATGAGCAGTTCTTC. Full variable domain (rest looked up from reference TRBV11-3 and TRBJ2-1): EAGVVQSPRYKIIEKKQPVAFWCNPISGHNTLYWYLQNLGQGPELLIRYENEEAVDDSQLPKDRFSAERLKGVDSTLKIQPAELGDSAVYLCASSLNREEWDVDEQFFGPGTRLTVL.

This clonotype was recorded at least ten times. The rearrangement links TRBV29-1 to TRBJ1-2; 7 nucleotides line up with TRBD1. The trim removed 2 bases at V and 8 bases at J, leaving 8 bases unmatched. Germline CDR1 SQVTM, CDR2 ANQGSEA. This CDR3 is 13 amino acids long. The CDR3 spells CSVERGGERGYTF. DNA for the CDR3: TGCAGCGTTGAAAGAGGGGGCGAAAGAGGCTACACCTTC.

Comment on this clonotype: One junction end does not reproduce the germline sequence, and a read error may be involved. The chain recombines TRBV11-2 with TRBJ2-1; perhaps TRBD2 as D (5 bases). This CDR3 is 13 amino acids long. Germline V gives CDR1 SGHAT, CDR2 FQNNGV. The DNA for the CDR3 is TGTGCCAGCAGCTCCGGACTGTACAGTGAGCGGTTCTTC. Its translation is CASSSGLYSERFF. The full variable domain, with the rest looked up from reference TRBV11-2 and TRBJ2-1, is EAGVAQSPRYKIIEKRQSVAFWCNPISGHATLYWYQQILGQGPKLLIQFQNNGVVDDSQLPKDRFSAERLKGVDSTLKIQPAKLEDSAVYLCASSSGLYSERFFGPGTRLTVL.

Regarding this clonotype: With a much larger clone just one base away, this may be a read error. Without the conserved terminal phenylalanine or tryptophan, this CDR3 likely stems from a read error. The J gene is TRBJ1-6, the V gene TRBV28; no reliable D call. The CDR3 spans 14 residues. CDR1 and CDR2 (germline): MDHEN, SYDVKM. Trimming stripped 7 bases from V and 8 bases from J, with 15 bases between. This CDR3 reads CASNLSSGHSPLHY. In DNA form, the CDR3 reads TGTGCCAGCAACCTAAGCAGCGGACATTCACCCCTCCACTAT.

This clonotype occurred a few times. This chain joins TRBV7-9 and TRBJ2-5; TRBD2 might be the D (5 bases). Germline CDR1 SEHNR, CDR2 FQNEAQ (reference sequence). The CDR3 spans 13 residues. V was shortened by 2 bases and J by 4 bases, with 8 bases between the two germline ends. The CDR3 DNA reads TGTGCCAGCAGCTTACAAAGCGGAGAGACCCAGTACTTC. Amino acid sequence: CASSLQSGETQYF. Supplemented by reference TRBV7-9 and TRBJ2-5, the full variable domain reads DTGVSQNPRHKITKRGQNVTFRCDPISEHNRLYWYRQTLGQGPEFLTYFQNEAQLEKSRLLSDRFSAERPKGSFSTLEIQRTEQGDSAMYLCASSLQSGETQYFGPGTRLLVL.

The genes are TRBV11-3 and TRBJ1-1, with a tentative D call TRBD1 (5 bases). The CDR3 sequence is 11 residues long. Germline CDR1 SGHNT, CDR2 YENEEA. CDR3: CLSSWGREAFF. The CDR3 DNA follows: TGTCTCAGCAGTTGGGGCAGGGAAGCTTTCTTT.